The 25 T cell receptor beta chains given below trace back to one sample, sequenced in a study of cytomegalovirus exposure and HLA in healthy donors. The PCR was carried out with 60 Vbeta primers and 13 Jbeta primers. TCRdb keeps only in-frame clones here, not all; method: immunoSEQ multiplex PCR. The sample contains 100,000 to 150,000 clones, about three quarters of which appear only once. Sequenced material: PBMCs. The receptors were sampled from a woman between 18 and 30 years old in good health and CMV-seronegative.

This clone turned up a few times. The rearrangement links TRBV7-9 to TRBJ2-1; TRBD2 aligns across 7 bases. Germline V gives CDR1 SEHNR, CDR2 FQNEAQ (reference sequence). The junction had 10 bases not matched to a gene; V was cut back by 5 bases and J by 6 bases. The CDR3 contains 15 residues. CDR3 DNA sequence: TGTGCCAGCAGCGTTCCGGGACTATACTTCAATGAGCAGTTCTTC. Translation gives CASSVPGLYFNEQFF. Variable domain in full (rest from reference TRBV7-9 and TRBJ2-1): DTGVSQNPRHKITKRGQNVTFRCDPISEHNRLYWYRQTLGQGPEFLTYFQNEAQLEKSRLLSDRFSAERPKGSFSTLEIQRTEQGDSAMYLCASSVPGLYFNEQFFGPGTRLTVL.

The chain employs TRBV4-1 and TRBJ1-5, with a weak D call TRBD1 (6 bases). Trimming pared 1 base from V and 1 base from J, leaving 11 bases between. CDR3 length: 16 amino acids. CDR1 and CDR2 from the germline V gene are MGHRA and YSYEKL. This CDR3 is CASSQVRGASNQPQHF. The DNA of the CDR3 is TGCGCCAGCAGCCAAGTCCGGGGGGCCAGCAATCAGCCCCAGCATTTT.

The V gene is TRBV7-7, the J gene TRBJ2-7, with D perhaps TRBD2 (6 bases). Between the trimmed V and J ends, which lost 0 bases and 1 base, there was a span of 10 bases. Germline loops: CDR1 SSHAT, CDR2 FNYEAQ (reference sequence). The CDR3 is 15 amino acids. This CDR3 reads CASSLASGGSYEQYF. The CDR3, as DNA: TGTGCCAGCAGCTTAGCTAGCGGAGGTTCCTACGAGCAGTACTTC.

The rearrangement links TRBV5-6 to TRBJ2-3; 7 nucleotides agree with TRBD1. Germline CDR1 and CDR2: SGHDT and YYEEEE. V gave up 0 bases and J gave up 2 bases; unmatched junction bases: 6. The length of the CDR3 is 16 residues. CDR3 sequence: CASSLEVTGLTDTQYF. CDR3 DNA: TGTGCCAGCAGCTTGGAGGTGACAGGGCTCACAGATACGCAGTATTTT.

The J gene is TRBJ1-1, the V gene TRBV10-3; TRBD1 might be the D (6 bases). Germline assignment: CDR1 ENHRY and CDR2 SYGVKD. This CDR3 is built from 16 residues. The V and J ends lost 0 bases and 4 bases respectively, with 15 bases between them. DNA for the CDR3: TGTGCCATCAGTGAGTCGGGGGCGCCGCGGTTCACTGAAGCTTTCTTT. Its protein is CAISESGAPRFTEAFF.

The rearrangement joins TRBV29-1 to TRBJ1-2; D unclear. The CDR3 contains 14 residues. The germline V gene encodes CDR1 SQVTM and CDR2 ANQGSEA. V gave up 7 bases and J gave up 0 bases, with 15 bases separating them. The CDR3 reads CSAELAVANYGYTF. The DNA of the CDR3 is TGCAGCGCCGAGCTCGCCGTAGCTAACTATGGCTACACCTTC.

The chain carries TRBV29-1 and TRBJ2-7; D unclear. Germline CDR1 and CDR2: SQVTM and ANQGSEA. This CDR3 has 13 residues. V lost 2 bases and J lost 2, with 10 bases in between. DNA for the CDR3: TGCAGCGTTGAATCCGGGTCTACCTACGAGCAGTACTTC. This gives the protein CSVESGSTYEQYF.

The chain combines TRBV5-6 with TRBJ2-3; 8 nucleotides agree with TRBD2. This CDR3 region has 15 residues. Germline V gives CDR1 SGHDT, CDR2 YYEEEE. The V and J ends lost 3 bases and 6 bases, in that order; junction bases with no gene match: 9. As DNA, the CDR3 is TGTGCCAGCAGCTCCATGGGGAGCGGGAGTGATACGCAGTATTTT. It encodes CASSSMGSGSDTQYF.

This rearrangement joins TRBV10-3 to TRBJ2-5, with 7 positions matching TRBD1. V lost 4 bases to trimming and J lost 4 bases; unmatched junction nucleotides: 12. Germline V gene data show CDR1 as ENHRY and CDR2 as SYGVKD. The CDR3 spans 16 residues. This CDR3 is CAISAAQTGFGETQYF. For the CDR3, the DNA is TGTGCCATCAGTGCCGCCCAGACAGGGTTCGGAGAGACCCAGTACTTC.

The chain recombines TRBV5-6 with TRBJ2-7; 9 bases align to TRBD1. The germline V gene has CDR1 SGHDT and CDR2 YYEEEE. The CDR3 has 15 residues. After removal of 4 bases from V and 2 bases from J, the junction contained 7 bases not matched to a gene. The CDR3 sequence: CASSTPDRGAYEQYF. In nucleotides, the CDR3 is TGTGCCAGCAGCACACCGGACAGGGGAGCCTACGAGCAGTACTTC.

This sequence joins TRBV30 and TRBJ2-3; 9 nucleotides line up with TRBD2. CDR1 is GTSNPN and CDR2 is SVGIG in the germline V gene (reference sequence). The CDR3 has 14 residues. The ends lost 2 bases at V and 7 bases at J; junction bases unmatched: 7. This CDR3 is CAWSPETSGNTQYF. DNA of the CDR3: TGTGCCTGGAGTCCGGAGACTAGCGGAAATACGCAGTATTTT.

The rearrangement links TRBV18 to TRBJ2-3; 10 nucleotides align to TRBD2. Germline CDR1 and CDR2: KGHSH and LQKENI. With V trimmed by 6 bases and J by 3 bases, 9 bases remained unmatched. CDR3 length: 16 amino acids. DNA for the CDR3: TGTGCCAGCTCGAACCGACTAGCGGGTGGTACAGATACGCAGTATTTT. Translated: CASSNRLAGGTDTQYF.

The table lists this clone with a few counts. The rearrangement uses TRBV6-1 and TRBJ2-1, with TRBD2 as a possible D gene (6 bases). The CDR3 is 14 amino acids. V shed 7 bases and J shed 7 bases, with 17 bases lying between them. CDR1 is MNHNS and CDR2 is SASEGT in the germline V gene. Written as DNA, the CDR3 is TGTGCCAGCACCCGGGCCACCGGGGGAAATGAGCAGTTCTTC. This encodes CASTRATGGNEQFF.

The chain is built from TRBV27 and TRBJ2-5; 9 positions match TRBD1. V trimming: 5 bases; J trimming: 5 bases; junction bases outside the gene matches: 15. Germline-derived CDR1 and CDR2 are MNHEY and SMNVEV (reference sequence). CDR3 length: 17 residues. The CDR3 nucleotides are TGTGCCAGCAGTCAGGGACCCGCGACAGGGGGTTTGGAGACCCAGTACTTC. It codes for CASSQGPATGGLETQYF.

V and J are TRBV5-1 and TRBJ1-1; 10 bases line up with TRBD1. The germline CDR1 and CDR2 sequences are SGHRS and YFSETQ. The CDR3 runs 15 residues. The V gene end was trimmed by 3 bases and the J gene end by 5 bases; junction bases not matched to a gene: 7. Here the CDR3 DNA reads TGCGCCAGCAGCTCCGGGACAGGGGAGTGGACTGAAGCTTTCTTT. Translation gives CASSSGTGEWTEAFF.

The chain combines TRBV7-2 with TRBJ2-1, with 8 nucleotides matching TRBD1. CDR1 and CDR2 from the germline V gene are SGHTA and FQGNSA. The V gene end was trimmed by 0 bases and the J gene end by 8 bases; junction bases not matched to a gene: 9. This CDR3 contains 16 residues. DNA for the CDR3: TGTGCCAGCAGCTTAGCTGCAGGGGGCGATATCCATGAGCAGTTCTTC. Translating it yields CASSLAAGGDIHEQFF.

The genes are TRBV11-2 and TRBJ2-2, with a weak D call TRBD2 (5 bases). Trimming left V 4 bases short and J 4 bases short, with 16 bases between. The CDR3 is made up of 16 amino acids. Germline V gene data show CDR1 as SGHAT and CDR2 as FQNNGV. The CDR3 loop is CASSSIRRTPTGELFF. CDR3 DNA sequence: TGTGCCAGCAGCTCGATTCGAAGGACTCCCACCGGGGAGCTGTTTTTT.

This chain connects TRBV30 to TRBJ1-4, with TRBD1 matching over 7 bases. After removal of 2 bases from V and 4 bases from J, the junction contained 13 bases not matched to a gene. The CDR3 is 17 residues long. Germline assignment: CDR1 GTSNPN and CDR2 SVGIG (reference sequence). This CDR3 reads CAWSLPTGSLGNEKLFF. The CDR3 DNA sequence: TGTGCCTGGAGTCTCCCGACAGGGTCTCTCGGTAATGAAAAACTGTTTTTT. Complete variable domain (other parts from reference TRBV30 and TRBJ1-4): SQTIHQWPATLVQPVGSPLSLECTVEGTSNPNLYWYRQAAGRGLQLLFYSVGIGQISSEVPQNLSASRPQDRQFILSSKKLLLSDSGFYLCAWSLPTGSLGNEKLFFGSGTQLSVL.

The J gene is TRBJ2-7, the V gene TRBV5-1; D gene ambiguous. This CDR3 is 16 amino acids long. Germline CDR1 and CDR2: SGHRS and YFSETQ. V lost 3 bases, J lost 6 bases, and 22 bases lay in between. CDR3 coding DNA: TGCGCCAGCAGCTCGCTAATCGAGGCTGGAGTGGGCGAGCAGTACTTC. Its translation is CASSSLIEAGVGEQYF.

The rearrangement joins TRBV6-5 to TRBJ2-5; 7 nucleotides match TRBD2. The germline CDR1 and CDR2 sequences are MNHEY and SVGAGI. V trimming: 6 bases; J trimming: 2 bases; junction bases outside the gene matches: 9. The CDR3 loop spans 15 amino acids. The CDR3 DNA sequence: TGTGCCAGCAGCCAAGGGACTAACGAACAAGAGACCCAGTACTTC. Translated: CASSQGTNEQETQYF.

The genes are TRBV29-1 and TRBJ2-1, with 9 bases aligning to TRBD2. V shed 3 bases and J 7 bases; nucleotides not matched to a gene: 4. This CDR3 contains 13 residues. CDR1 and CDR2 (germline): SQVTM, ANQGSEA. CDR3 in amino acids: CSVEAGGSNEQFF. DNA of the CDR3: TGCAGCGTTGAGGCGGGAGGGAGTAATGAGCAGTTCTTC.

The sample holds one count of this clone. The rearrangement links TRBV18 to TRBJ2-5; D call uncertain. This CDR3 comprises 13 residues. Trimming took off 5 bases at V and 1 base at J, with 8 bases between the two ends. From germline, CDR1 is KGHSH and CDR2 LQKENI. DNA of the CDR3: TGTGCCAGCTCAAAATCGAGCCAAGAGACCCAGTACTTC. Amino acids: CASSKSSQETQYF.

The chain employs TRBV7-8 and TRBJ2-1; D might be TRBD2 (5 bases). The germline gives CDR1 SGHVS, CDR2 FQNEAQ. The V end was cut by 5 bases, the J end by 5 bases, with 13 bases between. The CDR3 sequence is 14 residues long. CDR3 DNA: TGTGCCAGCAGCAGAGGGAGTTCCCACAATGAGCAGTTCTTC. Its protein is CASSRGSSHNEQFF.

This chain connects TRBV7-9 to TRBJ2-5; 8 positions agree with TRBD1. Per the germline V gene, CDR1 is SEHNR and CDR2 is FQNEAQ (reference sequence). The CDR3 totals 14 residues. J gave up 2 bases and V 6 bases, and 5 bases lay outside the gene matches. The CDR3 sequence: CASSPRQGQETQYF. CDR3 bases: TGTGCCAGCAGTCCTAGACAGGGGCAAGAGACCCAGTACTTC.

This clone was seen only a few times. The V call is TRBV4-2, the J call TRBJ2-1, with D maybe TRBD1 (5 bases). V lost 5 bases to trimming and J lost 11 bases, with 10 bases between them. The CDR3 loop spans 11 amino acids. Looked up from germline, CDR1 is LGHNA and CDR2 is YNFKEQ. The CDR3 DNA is TGTGCCAGCAGCTTGGACATACAGCAGTTCTTC. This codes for CASSLDIQQFF.